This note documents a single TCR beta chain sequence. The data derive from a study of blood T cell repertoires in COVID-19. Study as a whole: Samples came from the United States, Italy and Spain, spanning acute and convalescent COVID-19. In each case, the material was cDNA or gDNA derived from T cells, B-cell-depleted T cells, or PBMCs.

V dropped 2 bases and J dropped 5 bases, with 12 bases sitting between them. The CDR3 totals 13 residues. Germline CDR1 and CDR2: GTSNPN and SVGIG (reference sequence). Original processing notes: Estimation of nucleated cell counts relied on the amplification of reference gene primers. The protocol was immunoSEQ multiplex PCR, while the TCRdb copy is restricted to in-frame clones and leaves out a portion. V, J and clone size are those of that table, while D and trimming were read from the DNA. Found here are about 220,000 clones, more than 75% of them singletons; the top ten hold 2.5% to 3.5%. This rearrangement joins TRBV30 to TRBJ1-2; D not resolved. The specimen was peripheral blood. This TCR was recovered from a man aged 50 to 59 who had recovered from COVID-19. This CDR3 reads CAWSWSGSYGYTF. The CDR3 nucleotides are TGTGCCTGGAGTTGGTCCGGTAGTTATGGCTACACCTTC. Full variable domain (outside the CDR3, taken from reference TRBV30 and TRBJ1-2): SQTIHQWPATLVQPVGSPLSLECTVEGTSNPNLYWYRQAAGRGLQLLFYSVGIGQISSEVPQNLSASRPQDRQFILSSKKLLLSDSGFYLCAWSWSGSYGYTFGSGTRLTVV.